Described below is a single TCR beta chain sequence and its context. Antigen: not known. Survey-level immunoSEQ v3.0 assays were run. Sequencing used immunoSEQ multiplex PCR; TCRdb keeps in-frame clones, though not all of them. The sample lists approximately 13,000 clones; 75% to 85% were seen once. Every participant gave one or more pre-ART and two or more post-ART PBMC samples. This sample was taken from a study of long-term antiretroviral therapy in people with HIV. General study results and limits: Clonotypes expanded prior to ART showed repertoire dominance at all sampled time points. HIV repertoires showed narrower CDR3 length ranges than controls.

Per germline, CDR1 LNHNV and CDR2 YYDKDF (reference sequence). CDR3 length equals 14 residues. Trimming took off 0 bases at V and 1 base at J, with 6 bases between the two ends. The clonotype comes from a middle-aged man with HIV. This sequence joins TRBV15 and TRBJ1-1; D ambiguous. The sequences come from unsorted PBMCs, collected 3.1 years after starting antiretroviral therapy. The CDR3 region is CATSRDWANTEAFF. CDR3 DNA: TGTGCCACCAGCAGAGATTGGGCGAACACTGAAGCTTTCTTT. The full variable domain, rest sourced from reference TRBV15 and TRBJ1-1, is DAMVIQNPRYQVTQFGKPVTLSCSQTLNHNVMYWYQQKSSQAPKLLFHYYDKDFNNEADTPDNFQSRRPNTSFCFLDIRSPGLGDTAMYLCATSRDWANTEAFFGQGTRLTVV.